This TCR beta chain was recovered during a study of shared clonotypes between healthy human individuals (dated by TCRdb to between 2020 and 2021). With respect to the entire study: A couple of women and three men aged 18 to 49 years were included in the cohort. For each donor, three plates each were used for CD4 naive and CD4 memory, two plates were used for CD8 naive, and one plate was used for CD8 memory. To estimate repertoire size and how much clonotypes are shared between individuals, the study performed deep sequencing of blood TCR repertoires from a handful of healthy adults. Different laboratories and diverse techniques were used to prepare libraries and sequence TCR repertoires, to increase sequencing depth and limit assay-specific biases. Leukapheresis yielded between about 0.85 and 10 billion PBMCs per donor. Results the study describes overall, beyond this receptor: Higher generation probabilities were observed for clonotypes shared by all four sorted-subset donors than for non-shared clonotypes. Because the study included a small number of donors, the genetic and exposure-history diversity represented was limited. Even with the large sequencing depth, rarefaction of the sorted-subset datasets indicated that sequencing was incomplete. About 5% of naive CD4, 3.5% of naive CD8, 2.3% of memory CD4, and 0.35% to 0.5% of memory CD8 clonotypes were shared across a handful of donors. Only blood was sampled, and tissue TCR repertoires likely differ from those in blood. Estimated clonotype richness was generally larger for naive than for memory subsets. Pairwise subsampling indicated that sequencing depth was expected to affect the degree of clonotype sharing among donors.

Turning to this clone: Which antigen it targets is not known. Qualities for individual bases were not recorded, and no much larger clone is one base off.

Using the deep immunoSEQ assay, TCR CDR3 regions were amplified from genomic DNA by multiplex PCR. Extracted genomic DNA from each cell subset was distributed evenly across all wells of several immunoSEQ 96-well plates, and each plate was treated as a replicate. For sorted subsets, roughly 0.2 ug genomic DNA, equal to tens of thousands of T cell genomes, was loaded into each replicate PCR. Purified libraries were quantified with a Qubit 3.0 fluorometer, sized on a Bioanalyzer 2100, and re-quantified with the KAPA Library Quantification kit. A separate single-read 150-cycle Illumina NextSeq 550 flow cell was used to sequence each immunoSEQ 96-well plate. The original pipeline was this. Because only junctional sequences without quality scores were contained in the immunoSEQ output, filtering matching that applied to full-length reads could not be performed. Sequences were annotated with PyIR, a Python wrapper for IgBLAST v1.9, using IMGT germline references to assign V/J genes and CDR3. Reads were filtered out if the reads had weak V/J assignments (E-value above 1e-6), no CDR3, stop codons, out-of-frame junctions, or ambiguous translated residues. V3J clonotypes were defined as sequences sharing the same inferred V gene, J gene, and CDR3 amino acid sequence. Percentage overlap between repertoires was computed as shared unique clonotypes divided by the size of the smaller repertoire. RTK rarefaction, the Chao1 estimator, and Recon v2.1 estimates of unobserved clonotypes were used to assess repertoire richness. For all TCRbeta clonotypes obtained by the gDNA method from four donors, generation probabilities were computed with OLGA. The immuneACCESS repertoire file appears here via TCRdb, limited to in-frame rearrangements. These files lack a portion of the clones; in checked studies, under half of the deficit traces to unresolved V genes, and the cause of the others is not known. For V, J and clone size, that table is used; D and trimming come from the DNA. The sample table shows some 2.3 million clones, and 85% to 95% are seen once. About 0.37% of the sample comes from the top ten.

Healthy HIV-negative adults with no recently reported acute infections or vaccinations were included as donors. Every donor was a Caucasian adult living in Nashville, Tennessee, USA. CD4+ T cells were enriched through magnetic negative selection, after which naive cells were positively selected on CD45RA and the remaining negative fraction served as the memory subset. After blood collection by leukapheresis, PBMCs were isolated using Ficoll-Histopaque density gradient centrifugation and then cryopreserved in the vapor phase of liquid nitrogen. Analytical flow cytometry was used to check the purity and quantity of every magnetically sorted T cell population. From each sorted fraction, genomic DNA was isolated and quantified by UV absorbance on a Nanodrop 2000c. Trimming removed 4 bases from V and 4 bases from J; the gene matches leave 9 bases unexplained. The CDR3 numbers 15 residues from cysteine through phenylalanine. Just CDR3 DNA is preserved here, 45 bases in frame from base 1. Sequences LGHNA (CDR1) and YNFKEQ (CDR2) are obtained from the germline V gene.

Recombination connected TRBV4-2 to TRBJ2-7, with 8 junctional bases fitting TRBD1. This clonotype was obtained from a man between 18 and 35 years old in good health. Some clones in this sample may be carry-over from other donors' samples. The specimen was naive CD4+ T cells from PBMCs. The intended sense of this specimen's cell subset or site label: CD45RA+ positively selected. The nucleotides are TGTGCCAGCAGCCGGACAGGGCCCACGTCTTACGAGCAGTACTTC. Protein translation: CASSRTGPTSYEQYF.